A single sample is the source of the 16 T cell receptor beta chains below, sequenced in a study of T cell repertoires in aging, cancer and after chemotherapy. TRB rearrangements spanning V, D and J were amplified using mixed TRB-A/B primers. TCRdb used MiXCR to reprocess the multiplex PCR reads, holding one entry per CDR3 protein. Among a few thousand distinct CDR3 sequences listed, approximately 24% were seen once. Amplification of TCR beta used genomic DNA extracted from peripheral blood. The sample comprised blood. The receptors were gathered from a human donor with a solid tumor.

The CDR3 DNA reads as TGTGCCAGCAGCACTCTACAGGGGGCGCCTAACTATGGCTACACCTTC. Translating gives CASSTLQGAPNYGYTF. V and J are TRBV7-9 and TRBJ1-2; 9 bases match TRBD1. Germline-derived CDR1 and CDR2 are SEHNR and FQNEAQ (reference sequence). The CDR3 consists of 16 residues. The J segment lost 0 bases and the V segment lost 5 bases, leaving 7 bases of the junction unmatched.

In this sample, this clonotype turned up a few times. V and J are TRBV7-9 and TRBJ2-2; 7 positions agree with TRBD1. This CDR3 has 13 residues. The V segment lost 5 bases and the J segment 7 bases; nucleotides outside the gene matches: 4. Germline lookup yields CDR1 SEHNR and CDR2 FQNEAQ (reference sequence). The CDR3 region has the DNA TGTGCCAGCAGCGTACAGGGGCTCGGGGAGCTGTTTTTT. Translating gives CASSVQGLGELFF.

This clonotype is deemed large (0.1 to 1%). The rearrangement joins TRBV29-1 to TRBJ1-2; the D gene is possibly TRBD1 (5 bases). CDR1 is SQVTM and CDR2 is ANQGSEA in the germline V gene. The germline V and J ends were trimmed by 2 bases and 0 bases, with 13 bases remaining between them. This CDR3 region has 15 residues. As DNA, the CDR3 is TGCAGCGTTGAACGCCGGGGGAATACTAACTATGGCTACACCTTC. Translating gives CSVERRGNTNYGYTF.

This clonotype was observed a handful of times. The chain couples TRBV5-1 to TRBJ1-2; D uncertain. Between the trimmed V and J ends, which lost 0 bases and 4 bases, there was a span of 13 bases. This CDR3 has 15 amino acids. The germline V gene encodes CDR1 SGHRS and CDR2 YFSETQ. The DNA for the CDR3 is TGCGCCAGCAGCTTGGATCCCGACCCGAGCTATGGCTACACCTTC. As protein: CASSLDPDPSYGYTF. Drawing the rest from reference TRBV5-1 and TRBJ1-2, the complete variable domain is KAGVTQTPRYLIKTRGQQVTLSCSPISGHRSVSWYQQTPGQGLQFLFEYFSETQRNKGNFPGRFSGRQFSNSRSEMNVSTLELGDSALYLCASSLDPDPSYGYTFGSGTRLTVV.

This clonotype counts as large. This chain joins TRBV27 and TRBJ1-2; 7 bases agree with TRBD1. Germline CDR1 reads MNHEY; CDR2 reads SMNVEV (reference sequence). CDR3 length: 14 amino acids. The J segment lost 8 bases and the V segment lost 2 bases, leaving 8 bases of the junction unmatched. CDR3 bases: TGTGCCAGCAGTTTAGGTCGCGACAGGGACGGCTACACCTTC. Translation: CASSLGRDRDGYTF.

V gene TRBV7-3 combines with J gene TRBJ1-1; a weak D match, TRBD1 (5 bases). V gave up 2 bases and J gave up 1 base, with 8 bases separating them. Germline CDR1 reads SGHTA; CDR2 reads FQGTGA. This CDR3 region has 14 residues. CDR3 in DNA: TGTGCCAGCAGCTTATGGGGCCGGAACACTGAAGCTTTCTTT. It translates to CASSLWGRNTEAFF.

The V call is TRBV20-1, the J call TRBJ1-6, with no clear D. In germline, CDR1 is DFQATT, CDR2 SNEGSKA (reference sequence). This CDR3 comprises 13 residues. With 6 bases removed from V and 5 bases from J, the gap between germline ends came to 11 bases. CDR3 loop: CSAEPGNNSPLHF. CDR3 sequence (DNA): TGCAGTGCAGAACCGGGAAATAATTCACCCCTCCACTTT.

This clonotype is large in the sample. This CDR3 reads CATRTGAYEQYF. As DNA, the CDR3 is TGTGCCACACGAACAGGGGCCTACGAGCAGTACTTC. The chain uses TRBV30 and TRBJ2-7; 7 positions agree with TRBD1. Germline CDR1 and CDR2: GTSNPN and SVGIG (reference sequence). The J segment lost 2 bases and the V segment lost 8 bases, leaving 6 bases of the junction unmatched. This CDR3 contains 12 residues.

This clonotype showed up just a few times. This chain joins TRBV12-3 or TRBV12-4 and TRBJ2-3, with no clear D. With 6 bases removed from V and 6 bases from J, the gap between germline ends came to 13 bases. CDR3 length: 13 residues. The DNA of the CDR3 is TGTGCCAGCAGCCGGCAGAGGTGGGATACGCAGTATTTT. Residues: CASSRQRWDTQYF.

About this clonotype itself: With a much larger clone just one base away, this may be a read error. It is likely a read error, because the conserved phenylalanine at the end of the CDR3 is missing. V is TRBV5-6 and J is TRBJ2-7; tentative D call: TRBD2 (5 bases). V lost 1 base and J lost 1, with 6 bases in between. The CDR3 covers 13 residues. Per germline, CDR1 SGHDT and CDR2 YYEEEE. The CDR3, as DNA: TGTGCCAGCAGCTTGAGGGAGTCCTACGAGCAGTACTCC. This encodes CASSLRESYEQYS.

This clonotype is labeled medium-sized. The chain is built from TRBV30 and TRBJ1-2; tentatively, D is TRBD1 (5 bases). With 5 bases removed from V and 0 bases from J, the gap between germline ends came to 16 bases. The CDR3 covers 15 residues. Per germline, CDR1 GTSNPN and CDR2 SVGIG (reference sequence). The CDR3 region has the DNA TGTGCCTGGCTCCGGGACCGATCCTCTAACTATGGCTACACCTTC. The encoded protein is CAWLRDRSSNYGYTF.

V gene TRBV5-6 combines with J gene TRBJ1-6; D gene ambiguous. Trimming removed 2 bases from V and 7 bases from J, with 19 bases in between. The V gene's germline CDR1 is SGHDT and CDR2 YYEEEE. The CDR3 totals 17 residues. The CDR3 protein is CASSFRAPVRGNSPLHF. The CDR3 DNA reads as TGTGCCAGCAGCTTTAGGGCGCCTGTTCGGGGAAATTCACCCCTCCACTTT.

In this sample, this clonotype turned up a few times. The V gene is TRBV7-3, the J gene TRBJ1-2; TRBD1 is a possible D gene (6 bases). CDR1 is SGHTA and CDR2 is FQGTGA in the germline V gene. This CDR3 region has 13 residues. The V end was cut by 5 bases, the J end by 1 base, with 8 bases between. The CDR3: CASSPDSNYGYTF. The DNA for the CDR3 is TGTGCCAGCAGCCCGGACAGTAACTATGGCTACACCTTC.

This clonotype was recorded a few times. The chain joins TRBV20-1 to TRBJ2-7; 10 bases fit TRBD2. This CDR3 has 15 residues. Losses at the gene ends were 0 bases for V and 2 bases for J; bases not matched to a gene: 4. CDR1 and CDR2 (germline): DFQATT, SNEGSKA (reference sequence). The CDR3 spells CSARDRTSGPYEQYF. CDR3 DNA sequence: TGCAGTGCTAGAGATCGGACTAGCGGACCCTACGAGCAGTACTTC.

The rearrangement uses TRBV7-9 and TRBJ1-4; tentatively, D is TRBD1 (6 bases). Per germline, CDR1 SEHNR and CDR2 FQNEAQ (reference sequence). The CDR3 is made up of 16 amino acids. V was clipped by 5 bases and J by 0 bases, with 13 bases between them. The CDR3 sequence is CASSPGEGATNEKLFF. CDR3 sequence (DNA): TGTGCCAGCAGCCCCGGGGAGGGGGCAACTAATGAAAAACTGTTTTTT.

The rearrangement uses TRBV6-1 and TRBJ2-1; TRBD2 is a possible D gene (6 bases). Trimming pared 8 bases from V and 1 base from J, leaving 21 bases between. The CDR3 runs 17 residues. Germline V lookup: CDR1 MNHNS, CDR2 SASEGT. The CDR3 protein is CASRDSRPHPSYNEQFF. CDR3 DNA: TGTGCCAGCCGGGACTCACGCCCTCACCCATCCTACAATGAGCAGTTCTTC.